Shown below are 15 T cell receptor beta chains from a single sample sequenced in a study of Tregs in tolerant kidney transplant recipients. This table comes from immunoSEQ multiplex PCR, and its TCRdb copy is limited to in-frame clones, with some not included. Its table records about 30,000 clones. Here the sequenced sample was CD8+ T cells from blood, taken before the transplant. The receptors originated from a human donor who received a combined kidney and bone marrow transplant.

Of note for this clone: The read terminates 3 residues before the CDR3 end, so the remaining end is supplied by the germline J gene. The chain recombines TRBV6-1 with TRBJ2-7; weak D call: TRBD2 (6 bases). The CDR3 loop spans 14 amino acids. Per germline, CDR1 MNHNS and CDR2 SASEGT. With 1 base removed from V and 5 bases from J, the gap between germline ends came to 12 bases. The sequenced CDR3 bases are TGTGCCAGCAGTGAAGGGGGGGATCTAAACGAG. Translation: CASSEGGDLNE. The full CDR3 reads CASSEGGDLNEQYF.

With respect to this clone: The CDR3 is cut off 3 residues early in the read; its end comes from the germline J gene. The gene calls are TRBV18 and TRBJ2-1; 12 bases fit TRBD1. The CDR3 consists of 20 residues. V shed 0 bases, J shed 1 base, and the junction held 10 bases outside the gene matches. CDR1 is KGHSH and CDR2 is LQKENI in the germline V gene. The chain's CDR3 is CASSPPKGQGADGSYNEQFF. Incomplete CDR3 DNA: TGTGCCAGCTCACCACCGAAGGGACAGGGGGCGGATGGGTCCTACAATGAG.

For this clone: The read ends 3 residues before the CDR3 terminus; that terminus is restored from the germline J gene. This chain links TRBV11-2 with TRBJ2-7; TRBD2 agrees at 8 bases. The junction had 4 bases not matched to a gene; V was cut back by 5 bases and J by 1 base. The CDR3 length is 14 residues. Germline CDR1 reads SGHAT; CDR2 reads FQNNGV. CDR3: CASSPIAGSYEQYF. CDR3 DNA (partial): TGTGCCAGCAGCCCTATAGCGGGGTCCTACGAG. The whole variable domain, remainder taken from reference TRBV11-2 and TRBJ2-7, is EAGVAQSPRYKIIEKRQSVAFWCNPISGHATLYWYQQILGQGPKLLIQFQNNGVVDDSQLPKDRFSAERLKGVDSTLKIQPAKLEDSAVYLCASSPIAGSYEQYFGPGTRLTVT.

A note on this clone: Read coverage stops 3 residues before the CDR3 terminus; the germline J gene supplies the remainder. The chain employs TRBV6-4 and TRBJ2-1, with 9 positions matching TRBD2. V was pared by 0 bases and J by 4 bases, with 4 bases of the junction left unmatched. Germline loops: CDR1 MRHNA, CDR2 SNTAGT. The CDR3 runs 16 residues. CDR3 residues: CASSDSSGSSYNEQFF. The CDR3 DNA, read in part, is TGTGCCAGCAGTGACTCTAGCGGGAGTTCTTACAATGAG.

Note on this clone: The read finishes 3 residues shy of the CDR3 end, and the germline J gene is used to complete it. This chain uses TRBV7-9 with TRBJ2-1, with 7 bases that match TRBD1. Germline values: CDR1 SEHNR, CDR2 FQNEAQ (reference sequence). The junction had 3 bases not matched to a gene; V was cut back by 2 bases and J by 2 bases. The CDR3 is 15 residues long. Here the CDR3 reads CASSLLGQAYNEQFF. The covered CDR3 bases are TGTGCCAGCAGCTTACTAGGACAGGCCTACAATGAG.

The DNA read from the CDR3 is TGTGCCAGCAGCTTGGTACTAGCGGAAGAGACC. It translates to CASSLVLAEET. The entire CDR3 sequence reads CASSLVLAEETQYF. V is TRBV7-2 and J is TRBJ2-5; 8 bases match TRBD2. The read ends 3 residues early relative to the CDR3; the germline J gene fills the gap. This CDR3 is built from 14 residues. V shed 3 bases and J 3 bases; nucleotides not matched to a gene: 3. Germline V gene lookup returns CDR1 SGHTA and CDR2 FQGNSA. Together with reference TRBV7-2 and TRBJ2-5, the CDR3 gives the full variable domain: GAGVSQSPSNKVTEKGKDVELRCDPISGHTALYWYRQSLGQGLEFLIYFQGNSAPDKSGLPSDRFSAERTGGSVSTLTIQRTQQEDSAVYLCASSLVLAEETQYFGPGTRLLVL.

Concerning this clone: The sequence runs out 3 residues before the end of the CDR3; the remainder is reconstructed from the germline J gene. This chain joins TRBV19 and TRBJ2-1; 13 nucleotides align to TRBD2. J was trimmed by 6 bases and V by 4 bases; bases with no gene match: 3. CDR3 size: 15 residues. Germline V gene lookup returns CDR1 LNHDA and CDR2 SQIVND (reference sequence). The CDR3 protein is CASSRLAGGFNEQFF. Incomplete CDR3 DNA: TGTGCCAGTAGTAGACTAGCGGGGGGATTCAATGAG. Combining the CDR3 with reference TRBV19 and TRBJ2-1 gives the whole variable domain DGGITQSPKYLFRKEGQNVTLSCEQNLNHDAMYWYRQDPGQGLRLIYYSQIVNDFQKGDIAEGYSVSREKKESFPLTVTSAQKNPTAFYLCASSRLAGGFNEQFFGPGTRLTVL.

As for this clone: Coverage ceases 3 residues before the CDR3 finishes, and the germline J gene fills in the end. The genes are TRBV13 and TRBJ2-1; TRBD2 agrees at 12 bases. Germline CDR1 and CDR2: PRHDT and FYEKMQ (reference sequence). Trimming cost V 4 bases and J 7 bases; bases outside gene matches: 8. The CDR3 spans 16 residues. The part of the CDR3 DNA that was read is TGTGCCAGCAGCTCGCCGGGACTAGCGGGTCTTAATGAG. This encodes CASSSPGLAGLNE. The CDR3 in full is CASSSPGLAGLNEQFF.

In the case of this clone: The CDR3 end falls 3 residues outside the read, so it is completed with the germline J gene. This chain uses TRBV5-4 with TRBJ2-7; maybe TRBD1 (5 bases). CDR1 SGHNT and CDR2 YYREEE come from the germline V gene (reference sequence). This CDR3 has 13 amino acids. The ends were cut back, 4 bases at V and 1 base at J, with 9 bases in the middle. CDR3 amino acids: CASSVQASYEQYF. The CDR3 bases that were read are TGTGCCAGCAGCGTACAGGCGTCCTACGAG. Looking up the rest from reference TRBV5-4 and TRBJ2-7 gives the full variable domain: ETGVTQSPTHLIKTRGQQVTLRCSSQSGHNTVSWYQQALGQGPQFIFQYYREEENGRGNFPPRFSGLQFPNYSSELNVNALELDDSALYLCASSVQASYEQYFGPGTRLTVT.

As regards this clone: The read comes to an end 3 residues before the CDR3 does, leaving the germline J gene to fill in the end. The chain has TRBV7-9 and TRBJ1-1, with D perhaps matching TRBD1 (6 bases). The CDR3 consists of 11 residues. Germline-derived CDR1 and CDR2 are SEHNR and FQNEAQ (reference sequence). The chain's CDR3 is CTFKKGAEAFF. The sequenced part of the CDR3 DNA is TGTACCTTCAAAAAGGGGGCTGAA.

CDR3 amino acids: CASSPTDSYEQYF. CDR3 DNA, as far as it was read: TGCGCCAGCAGCCCGACAGACTCCTACGAG. The chain couples TRBV5-1 to TRBJ2-7, with D perhaps TRBD1 (5 bases). The read ends 3 residues shy of where the CDR3 ends; the end is completed using the germline J gene. The germline V and J ends were trimmed by 4 bases and 0 bases, with 8 bases remaining between them. Per the germline V gene, CDR1 is SGHRS and CDR2 is YFSETQ. CDR3 length: 13 amino acids.

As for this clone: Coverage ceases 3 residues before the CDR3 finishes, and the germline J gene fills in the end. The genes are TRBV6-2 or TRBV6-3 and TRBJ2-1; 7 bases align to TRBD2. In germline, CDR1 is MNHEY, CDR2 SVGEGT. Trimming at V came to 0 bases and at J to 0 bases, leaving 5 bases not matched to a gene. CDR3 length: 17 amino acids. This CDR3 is CASSYSLAENSYNEQFF. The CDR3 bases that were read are TGTGCCAGCAGTTACTCGCTAGCGGAGAACTCCTACAATGAG.

The CDR3 loop reads CASSLGAEQYF. CDR3 DNA (partial): TGTGCCAGCAGCTTGGGAGCCGAG. V gene TRBV5-5 combines with J gene TRBJ2-7; no reliable D call. The read halts 3 residues ahead of the CDR3 end, with the missing end drawn from the germline J gene. The V and J ends lost 0 bases and 6 bases respectively, with 4 bases between them. Germline lookup yields CDR1 SGHKS and CDR2 YYEKEE (reference sequence). The CDR3 loop spans 11 amino acids.

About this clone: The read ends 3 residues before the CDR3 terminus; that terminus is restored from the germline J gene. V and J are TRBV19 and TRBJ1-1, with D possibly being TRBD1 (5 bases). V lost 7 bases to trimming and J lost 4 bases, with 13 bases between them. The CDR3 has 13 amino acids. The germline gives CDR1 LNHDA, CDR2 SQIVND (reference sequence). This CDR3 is CASMGGVSTEAFF. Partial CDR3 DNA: TGTGCCAGTATGGGAGGGGTGAGCACTGAA.

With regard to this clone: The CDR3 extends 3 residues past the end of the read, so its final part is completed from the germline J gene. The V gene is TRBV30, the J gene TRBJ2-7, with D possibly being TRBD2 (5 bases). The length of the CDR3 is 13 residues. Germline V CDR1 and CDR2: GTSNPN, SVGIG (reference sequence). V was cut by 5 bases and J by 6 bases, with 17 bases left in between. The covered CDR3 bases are TGTGCCTGGGACTTAACGGGGAGAGGCGAG. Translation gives CAWDLTGRGE. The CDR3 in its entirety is CAWDLTGRGEQYF.